The rows below give T cell receptor beta chains drawn from one sample of a study of CD4+ T cells in melanoma. Profiled with immunoSEQ multiplex PCR; TCRdb holds only in-frame clones, not every one. The sample contains some 150,000 clones, 80% to 95% of which appear only once. These receptors were collected from a human donor with melanoma. CDR3s include the opening cysteine and the closing phenylalanine or tryptophan.

J: TRBJ2-3
V: TRBV5-1
CDR3: CASSHRDRGTDTQYF

J: TRBJ2-1
V: TRBV4-2
CDR3: CASSQQARDRGLDEQFF

J: TRBJ2-1
V: TRBV19
CDR3: CASSIREIGVNEQFF

J: TRBJ1-5
V: TRBV2
CDR3: CASSTQGGNQPQHF

J: TRBJ1-4
V: TRBV5-1
CDR3: CASSSEGLTEKLFF

J: TRBJ1-2
V: TRBV6-4
CDR3: CASSYTGRMSDGYTF

J: TRBJ1-2
V: TRBV11-2
CDR3: CASSPPTGFDGYTF

J: TRBJ1-5
V: TRBV19
CDR3: CASSGNAGNQPQHF

J: TRBJ2-5
V: TRBV30
CDR3: CAWSVGAGGQTTQYF

J: TRBJ2-7
V: TRBV5-6
CDR3: CASIRRGGPYEQYF

J: TRBJ2-5
V: TRBV11-2
CDR3: CATQRGASGDGETQYF

J: TRBJ1-1
V: TRBV11-2
CDR3: CASSLEGVRSAFF

J: TRBJ1-1
V: TRBV7-9
CDR3: CASSFQGAYTEAFF

J: TRBJ2-7
V: TRBV27
CDR3: CASSRRRDAYEQYF

J: TRBJ1-2
V: TRBV7-9
CDR3: CASSLNREDYGYTF

J: TRBJ1-5
V: TRBV10-3
CDR3: CAISAQGNQPQHF

J: TRBJ1-4
V: TRBV10-2
CDR3: CASSVRQGNEKLFF

J: TRBJ2-1
V: TRBV2
CDR3: CASTLRGGGSEQFF

J: TRBJ2-5
V: TRBV6-5
CDR3: CASRGGETQYF

J: TRBJ1-1
V: TRBV5-4
CDR3: CASSLGDRAFGSTEAFF

J: TRBJ2-3
V: TRBV2
CDR3: CASKGQGTDTQYF

J: TRBJ1-3
V: TRBV5-1
CDR3: CASSLNGATGNTIYF

J: TRBJ2-1
V: TRBV7-2
CDR3: CASSLYAATSGYNEQFF

J: TRBJ1-5
V: TRBV6-7
CDR3: CASSPFGGLRNNQPQHF

J: TRBJ2-3
V: TRBV11-3
CDR3: CASSLGGIGTQYF

J: TRBJ1-5
V: TRBV7-2
CDR3: CASSLGQGYQPQHF

J: TRBJ1-1
V: TRBV27
CDR3: CASRGAEAFF

J: TRBJ1-2
V: TRBV28
CDR3: CASSLGTGTRANGYTF

J: TRBJ2-2
V: TRBV5-4
CDR3: CASSLGGAGIPRELFF

J: TRBJ2-5
V: TRBV7-2
CDR3: CASSLGGGGGQETQYF

J: TRBJ1-5
V: TRBV7-9
CDR3: CASSPGGGQPQHF

J: TRBJ1-5
V: TRBV6-5
CDR3: CASRGTGNQPQHF

J: TRBJ2-2
V: TRBV4-1
CDR3: CASMLSGDHAGELFF

J: TRBJ2-4
V: TRBV2
CDR3: CASSERELAKNIQYF

J: TRBJ1-2
V: TRBV7-9
CDR3: CASSPQGGVGYTF

J: TRBJ2-3
V: TRBV18
CDR3: CASSPFSSGGAGADTQYF

J: TRBJ2-3
V: TRBV5-1
CDR3: CASSWGGVSETDTQYF

J: TRBJ1-5
V: TRBV2
CDR3: CATSRDTENQPQHF

J: TRBJ2-7
V: TRBV4-1
CDR3: CASSPDPSRGPYEQYF

J: TRBJ1-2
V: TRBV4-1
CDR3: CASSQETDRGRFTF

J: TRBJ2-3
V: TRBV11-2
CDR3: CASSQRQGARTDTQYF

J: TRBJ2-7
V: TRBV11-3
CDR3: CASSSDSGGAYEQYF

J: TRBJ2-3
V: TRBV6-5
CDR3: CASSTAGSTDTQYF

J: TRBJ2-7
V: TRBV19
CDR3: CASSMRTSGPYEQYF

J: TRBJ2-7
V: TRBV18
CDR3: CASGQGGNYEQYF

J: TRBJ1-3
V: TRBV11-2
CDR3: CASSLKGVAGYSGNTIYF

J: TRBJ2-5
V: TRBV25-1
CDR3: CASSARGRETQYF

J: TRBJ1-1
V: TRBV7-2
CDR3: CASSLVARGTEAFF

J: TRBJ1-4
V: TRBV5-8
CDR3: CASSLVGRRANEKLFF

J: TRBJ2-7
V: TRBV18
CDR3: CASSPGTGLRSYEQYF

J: TRBJ1-2
V: TRBV19
CDR3: CASSRTGIPNYGYTF

J: TRBJ2-5
V: TRBV7-9
CDR3: CASSSRQTVETQYF

J: TRBJ1-6
V: TRBV27
CDR3: CASSLGSSNNSPLHF

J: TRBJ1-1
V: TRBV11-2
CDR3: CASSLGPRDTEAFF

J: TRBJ2-5
V: TRBV18
CDR3: CASSPQGALETQYF

J: TRBJ1-1
V: TRBV5-1
CDR3: CASSLGPQPNEAFF

J: TRBJ1-4
V: TRBV19
CDR3: CASSIMGLEKLFF